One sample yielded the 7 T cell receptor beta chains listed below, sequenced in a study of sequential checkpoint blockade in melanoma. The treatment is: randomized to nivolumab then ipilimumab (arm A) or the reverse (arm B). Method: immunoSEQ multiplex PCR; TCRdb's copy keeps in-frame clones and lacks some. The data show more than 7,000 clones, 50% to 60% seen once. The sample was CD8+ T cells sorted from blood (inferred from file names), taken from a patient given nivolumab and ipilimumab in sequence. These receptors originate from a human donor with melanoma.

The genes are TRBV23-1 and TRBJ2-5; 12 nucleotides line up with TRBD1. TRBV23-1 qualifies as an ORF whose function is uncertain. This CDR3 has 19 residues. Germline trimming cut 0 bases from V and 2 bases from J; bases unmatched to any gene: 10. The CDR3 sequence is CASSQSWDRGRGPQETQYF. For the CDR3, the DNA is TGCGCCAGCAGTCAATCTTGGGACAGGGGGCGCGGGCCGCAAGAGACCCAGTACTTC.

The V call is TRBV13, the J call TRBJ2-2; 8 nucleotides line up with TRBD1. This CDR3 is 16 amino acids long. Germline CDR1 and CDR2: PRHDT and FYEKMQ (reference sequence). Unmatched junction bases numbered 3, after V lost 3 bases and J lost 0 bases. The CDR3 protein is CASSLVTGANTGELFF. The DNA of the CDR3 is TGTGCCAGCAGCTTGGTGACAGGGGCGAACACCGGGGAGCTGTTTTTT.

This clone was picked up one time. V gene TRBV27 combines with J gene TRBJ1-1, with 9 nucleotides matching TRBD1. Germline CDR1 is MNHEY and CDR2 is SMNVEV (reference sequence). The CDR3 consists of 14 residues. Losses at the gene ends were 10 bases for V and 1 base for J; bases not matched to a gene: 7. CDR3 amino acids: CATGNRGPNTEAFF. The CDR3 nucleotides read TGTGCCACCGGAAACAGGGGGCCGAACACTGAAGCTTTCTTT.

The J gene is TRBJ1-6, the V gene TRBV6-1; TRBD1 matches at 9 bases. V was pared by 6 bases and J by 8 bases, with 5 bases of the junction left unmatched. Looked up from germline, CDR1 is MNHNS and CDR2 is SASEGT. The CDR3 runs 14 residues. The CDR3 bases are TGTGCCAGCAGCTCGGACAGGGGTCATTCACCCCTCCACTTT. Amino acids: CASSSDRGHSPLHF.

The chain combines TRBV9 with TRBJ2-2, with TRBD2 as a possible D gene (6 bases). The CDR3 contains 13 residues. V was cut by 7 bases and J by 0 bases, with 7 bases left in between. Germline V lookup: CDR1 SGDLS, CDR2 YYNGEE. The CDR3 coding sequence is TGTGCCAGCCGGGACTCGAACACCGGGGAGCTGTTTTTT. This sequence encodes CASRDSNTGELFF.

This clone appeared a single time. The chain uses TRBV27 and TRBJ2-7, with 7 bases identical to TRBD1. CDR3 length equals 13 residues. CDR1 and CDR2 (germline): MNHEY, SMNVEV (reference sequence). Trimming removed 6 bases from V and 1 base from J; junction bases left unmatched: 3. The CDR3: CASRRDSSYEQYF. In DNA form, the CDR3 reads TGTGCCAGCAGACGGGACAGTTCCTACGAGCAGTACTTC.

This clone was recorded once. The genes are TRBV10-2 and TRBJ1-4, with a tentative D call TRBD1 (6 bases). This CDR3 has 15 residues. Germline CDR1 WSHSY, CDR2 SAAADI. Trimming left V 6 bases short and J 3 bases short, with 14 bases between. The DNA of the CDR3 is TGCGCCAGCAGGTATACAGGGCCGGCTAATGAAAAACTGTTTTTT. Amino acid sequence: CASRYTGPANEKLFF.